Shown below are 31 T cell receptor beta chains from a single sample sequenced in a study of beta chain features in type 1 diabetes. The study's findings and limits: Researchers report that Type 1 diabetes patients had moderately but significantly shorter TCRB CDR3s across all four CD4+ subsets.

For these TCRs, the target antigens are not known. TCRB transcripts that were expressed got sequenced, as all of the isolated RNA had been reverse transcribed. Libraries were prepared by immunoSEQ multiplex PCR; TCRdb keeps only in-frame clonotypes and omits some of them. The table has over 25,000 clones, approximately 53% seen once. The sequencing input was stem cell memory CD4+ T cells from blood. These receptors originate from a young man with type 1 diabetes.

The rearrangement uses TRBV16 and TRBJ2-3; TRBD2 aligns across 10 bases. Germline V gene data show CDR1 as KGHSY and CDR2 as FQNENV. Unmatched junction bases numbered 0, after V lost 2 bases and J lost 1 base. The CDR3 runs 15 residues. The CDR3 sequence is CASSQLAGGTDTQYF. The CDR3 region has the DNA TGTGCCAGCAGCCAACTAGCGGGGGGCACAGATACGCAGTATTTT.

The chain employs TRBV6-6 and TRBJ2-1, with TRBD2 matching over 10 bases. J lost 6 bases, V lost 7 bases, and 9 bases had no gene match. Germline V lookup: CDR1 MNHNY, CDR2 SVGAGI (reference sequence). The CDR3 has 15 amino acids. CDR3 sequence: CASTFGTSAFNEQFF. Written as DNA, the CDR3 is TGTGCCAGCACCTTTGGGACTAGCGCCTTCAATGAGCAGTTCTTC.

This clone came up a few times. This chain joins TRBV29-1 and TRBJ2-5, with unresolved D. Germline CDR1 is SQVTM and CDR2 is ANQGSEA. Trimming took 0 bases from V and 6 from J, leaving 5 bases between them. The CDR3 has 11 amino acids. The CDR3 DNA is TGCAGCGTTGAAGATCTTCAGACCCAGTACTTC. Translated: CSVEDLQTQYF.

The chain joins TRBV11-2 to TRBJ1-1, with 8 nucleotides matching TRBD1. The ends lost 3 bases at V and 4 bases at J; junction bases unmatched: 1. Germline V gives CDR1 SGHAT, CDR2 FQNNGV. The CDR3 totals 13 residues. The CDR3 region is CASSFDRGTEAFF. The CDR3 region has the DNA TGTGCCAGCAGCTTCGACAGGGGCACTGAAGCTTTCTTT.

This chain connects TRBV5-1 to TRBJ1-1; 10 bases map to TRBD1. The length of the CDR3 is 15 residues. Germline loops: CDR1 SGHRS, CDR2 YFSETQ. The V and J ends lost 0 bases and 1 base, in that order; junction bases with no gene match: 0. CDR3 in DNA: TGCGCCAGCAGCTTGGGGACAGGGGGGAACACTGAAGCTTTCTTT. Its translation: CASSLGTGGNTEAFF. The variable domain in full, completed from reference TRBV5-1 and TRBJ1-1, reads KAGVTQTPRYLIKTRGQQVTLSCSPISGHRSVSWYQQTPGQGLQFLFEYFSETQRNKGNFPGRFSGRQFSNSRSEMNVSTLELGDSALYLCASSLGTGGNTEAFFGQGTRLTVV.

The gene calls are TRBV5-1 and TRBJ1-5; D ambiguous. Germline V CDR1 and CDR2: SGHRS, YFSETQ. The CDR3 runs to 14 residues. Trimming cost V 0 bases and J 5 bases, with 9 bases left between them. Here the CDR3 DNA reads TGCGCCAGCAGCTTGGATGGGCCCGATCAGCCCCAGCATTTT. It is translated as CASSLDGPDQPQHF. Combining the CDR3 with reference TRBV5-1 and TRBJ1-5 gives the whole variable domain KAGVTQTPRYLIKTRGQQVTLSCSPISGHRSVSWYQQTPGQGLQFLFEYFSETQRNKGNFPGRFSGRQFSNSRSEMNVSTLELGDSALYLCASSLDGPDQPQHFGDGTRLSIL.

The gene calls are TRBV19 and TRBJ1-2; 7 bases are a match to TRBD1. V dropped 1 base and J dropped 2; count of bases not matched to a gene: 4. This CDR3 is 15 amino acids long. Germline V lookup: CDR1 LNHDA, CDR2 SQIVND (reference sequence). The CDR3 nucleotides read TGTGCCAGTAGTATAGGTGGGACAGAGAACTATGGCTACACCTTC. Protein product: CASSIGGTENYGYTF.

The chain has TRBV5-1 and TRBJ1-1; perhaps TRBD1 as D (6 bases). Germline-derived CDR1 and CDR2 are SGHRS and YFSETQ. The ends were cut back, 4 bases at V and 3 bases at J, with 13 bases in the middle. The CDR3 consists of 14 residues. CDR3 protein: CASSTRRGDTEAFF. CDR3 coding DNA: TGCGCCAGCAGCACCCGCAGGGGCGACACTGAAGCTTTCTTT. The entire variable domain, with the rest obtained from reference TRBV5-1 and TRBJ1-1, is as follows: KAGVTQTPRYLIKTRGQQVTLSCSPISGHRSVSWYQQTPGQGLQFLFEYFSETQRNKGNFPGRFSGRQFSNSRSEMNVSTLELGDSALYLCASSTRRGDTEAFFGQGTRLTVV.

The chain carries TRBV30 and TRBJ2-2; 8 nucleotides align to TRBD1. The CDR3 length is 16 residues. CDR1 and CDR2 (germline): GTSNPN, SVGIG (reference sequence). Losses at the gene ends were 1 base for V and 4 bases for J; bases not matched to a gene: 8. The CDR3 sequence: CAWSGWQGASTGELFF. For the CDR3, the DNA is TGTGCCTGGAGTGGTTGGCAGGGGGCGAGCACCGGGGAGCTGTTTTTT.

This clone occurred a few times. The V call is TRBV19, the J call TRBJ2-1; TRBD1 agrees at 7 bases. The length of the CDR3 is 15 residues. J lost 5 bases, V lost 6 bases, and 10 bases had no gene match. CDR1 is LNHDA and CDR2 is SQIVND in the germline V gene (reference sequence). CDR3 residues: CASSPTRTGHNEQFF. The CDR3 DNA follows: TGTGCCAGTAGCCCTACACGGACAGGTCACAATGAGCAGTTCTTC.

The chain employs TRBV19 and TRBJ1-5; 9 bases agree with TRBD1. This CDR3 comprises 13 residues. V gave up 11 bases and J gave up 3 bases; unmatched junction bases: 5. Germline values: CDR1 LNHDA, CDR2 SQIVND (reference sequence). The CDR3 is CAGGTGINQPQHF. The CDR3 nucleotides read TGTGCCGGTGGGACAGGGATCAATCAGCCCCAGCATTTT. Supplemented by reference TRBV19 and TRBJ1-5, the full variable domain reads DGGITQSPKYLFRKEGQNVTLSCEQNLNHDAMYWYRQDPGQGLRLIYYSQIVNDFQKGDIAEGYSVSREKKESFPLTVTSAQKNPTAFYLCAGGTGINQPQHFGDGTRLSIL.

This clone was observed a few times. CDR3 protein: CASRIQGNGNQPQHF. CDR3 DNA sequence: TGTGCCAGCAGGATACAGGGAAACGGCAATCAGCCCCAGCATTTT. The chain joins TRBV2 to TRBJ1-5; tentative D call: TRBD1 (6 bases). Germline values: CDR1 SNHLY, CDR2 FYNNEI. V was cut by 6 bases and J by 2 bases, with 14 bases left in between. There are 15 residues in the CDR3.

The chain combines TRBV10-3 with TRBJ2-6; D unresolved. V was cut by 7 bases and J by 0 bases, with 13 bases left in between. Germline V gene data show CDR1 as ENHRY and CDR2 as SYGVKD. There are 16 residues in the CDR3. CDR3 amino acids: CAIIITPSSGANVLTF. DNA for the CDR3: TGTGCCATCATCATAACCCCTAGCTCTGGGGCCAACGTCCTGACTTTC.

The CDR3 region is CASRGQGAEPQHF. The CDR3 DNA follows: TGTGCCAGCAGGGGACAGGGGGCCGAGCCCCAGCATTTT. This chain connects TRBV6-1 to TRBJ1-5; 12 bases match TRBD1. Trimming at V came to 6 bases and at J to 8 bases, leaving 2 bases not matched to a gene. This CDR3 comprises 13 residues. Germline V gene sequence: CDR1 MNHNS, CDR2 SASEGT.

The chain is built from TRBV5-4 and TRBJ2-3, with 7 nucleotides matching TRBD2. The V and J ends lost 2 bases and 2 bases, in that order; junction bases with no gene match: 8. The length of the CDR3 is 16 residues. Germline V gives CDR1 SGHNT, CDR2 YYREEE (reference sequence). The CDR3 region is CASSFRRGNPTDTQYF. The CDR3 DNA reads as TGTGCCAGCAGCTTCCGGCGGGGGAACCCCACAGATACGCAGTATTTT.

The genes are TRBV11-2 and TRBJ1-1; D is unclear. The V gene lost 1 base and the J gene lost 5 bases, with 5 bases spanning the gap. Germline CDR1 is SGHAT and CDR2 is FQNNGV. The CDR3 length is 12 residues. The CDR3 spells CASSLGRTEAFF. CDR3 nucleotides: TGTGCCAGCAGCTTAGGGCGGACTGAAGCTTTCTTT.

The CDR3 sequence: CAWSSQAGTEAFF. The DNA for the CDR3 is TGTGCCTGGAGTTCGCAGGCCGGCACTGAAGCTTTCTTT. The chain recombines TRBV30 with TRBJ1-1; D is unresolved. This CDR3 is 13 amino acids long. Germline V gives CDR1 GTSNPN, CDR2 SVGIG (reference sequence). Trimming took 2 bases from V and 4 from J, leaving 11 bases between them.

There are a few counts of this clone. The chain links TRBV9 to TRBJ1-6; weak D call: TRBD1 (5 bases). The CDR3 sequence is 13 residues long. Germline-derived CDR1 and CDR2 are SGDLS and YYNGEE. Trimming left V 3 bases short and J 8 bases short, with 9 bases between. In nucleotides, the CDR3 is TGTGCCAGCAGCGCGAGCAGGGATTCACCCCTCCACTTT. Protein product: CASSASRDSPLHF.

This clone was detected only a few times. This chain joins TRBV29-1 and TRBJ2-5; 13 nucleotides match TRBD2. Looked up from germline, CDR1 is SQVTM and CDR2 is ANQGSEA. Losses at the gene ends were 7 bases for V and 6 bases for J; bases not matched to a gene: 8. CDR3 length: 14 residues. This CDR3 is CSAAGTSGVKTQYF. CDR3 bases: TGCAGCGCCGCCGGGACTAGCGGGGTTAAGACCCAGTACTTC.

V usage is TRBV29-1 and J usage is TRBJ1-4; the D is unclear. The germline gives CDR1 SQVTM, CDR2 ANQGSEA. V gave up 6 bases and J gave up 6 bases, with 17 bases separating them. The CDR3 covers 14 residues. CDR3 region: CSVLDVVWDEKLFF. CDR3 DNA sequence: TGCAGCGTGCTAGATGTAGTTTGGGATGAAAAACTGTTTTTT.

V gene TRBV11-2 combines with J gene TRBJ2-5, with a possible D match to TRBD2 (8 bases). The CDR3 covers 14 residues. The V end lost 5 bases, the J end lost 2 bases, and 12 bases lay between the germline ends. CDR1 and CDR2 (germline): SGHAT, FQNNGV. In DNA form, the CDR3 reads TGTGCCAGCAGCGCGGGGGGACAGCAAGAGACCCAGTACTTC. It specifies CASSAGGQQETQYF. Filled out from reference TRBV11-2 and TRBJ2-5, the complete variable domain reads EAGVAQSPRYKIIEKRQSVAFWCNPISGHATLYWYQQILGQGPKLLIQFQNNGVVDDSQLPKDRFSAERLKGVDSTLKIQPAKLEDSAVYLCASSAGGQQETQYFGPGTRLLVL.

The genes are TRBV11-3 and TRBJ1-1, with D uncertain. CDR1 and CDR2 from the germline V gene are SGHNT and YENEEA. The V end was cut by 1 base, the J end by 7 bases, with 10 bases between. There are 13 residues in the CDR3. The CDR3 loop reads CASSLGREGEAFF. The CDR3 DNA sequence: TGTGCCAGCAGCTTAGGGAGGGAAGGTGAAGCTTTCTTT.

J is TRBJ2-1 and V is TRBV19, with 16 nucleotides matching TRBD2. The length of the CDR3 is 18 residues. Germline CDR1 LNHDA, CDR2 SQIVND (reference sequence). V was clipped by 7 bases and J by 4 bases; unmatched bases: 10. This CDR3 is CASTETGLAGGPYNEQFF. Written as DNA, the CDR3 is TGTGCCAGTACCGAGACGGGACTAGCGGGAGGGCCTTACAATGAGCAGTTCTTC.

The chain is built from TRBV5-4 and TRBJ2-1, with TRBD1 identical over 9 bases. The germline V gene has CDR1 SGHNT and CDR2 YYREEE (reference sequence). V shed 4 bases and J 9 bases; nucleotides not matched to a gene: 11. The CDR3 covers 15 residues. The CDR3 spells CASSGGQGLIGEQFF. The CDR3, as DNA: TGTGCCAGCAGCGGCGGACAGGGGTTGATCGGTGAGCAGTTCTTC. Variable domain in full (rest from reference TRBV5-4 and TRBJ2-1): ETGVTQSPTHLIKTRGQQVTLRCSSQSGHNTVSWYQQALGQGPQFIFQYYREEENGRGNFPPRFSGLQFPNYSSELNVNALELDDSALYLCASSGGQGLIGEQFFGPGTRLTVL.

A single count supports this clone. This sequence joins TRBV11-1 and TRBJ2-5, with D unresolved. Trimming removed 2 bases at V and 0 bases at J, with 7 bases between. CDR1 and CDR2 from the germline V gene are SGHAT and FQDESV (reference sequence). This CDR3 spans 14 amino acids. The CDR3 loop is CASSLHRYQETQYF. The CDR3 nucleotides are TGTGCCAGCAGCTTACACCGGTACCAAGAGACCCAGTACTTC.

The chain combines TRBV10-1 with TRBJ2-7; TRBD2 matches 12 bases. Trimming removed 3 bases from V and 3 bases from J; junction bases left unmatched: 6. Germline CDR1 and CDR2: WNHNN and SYGVQD (reference sequence). The CDR3 length is 16 residues. CDR3 loop: CASSETTSGRYYEQYF. In DNA, the CDR3 is TGCGCCAGCAGTGAAACAACTAGCGGGAGGTACTACGAGCAGTACTTC.

The V and J genes are TRBV19 and TRBJ2-7; weak D call: TRBD2 (7 bases). CDR1 LNHDA and CDR2 SQIVND come from the germline V gene (reference sequence). The CDR3 covers 15 residues. V shed 4 bases and J shed 1 base, with 14 bases lying between them. DNA of the CDR3: TGTGCCAGTAGTAAGGGGGAGGGCCTTTCCTACGAGCAGTACTTC. Translating it yields CASSKGEGLSYEQYF.

This chain links TRBV5-1 with TRBJ2-7; 12 bases map to TRBD1. Unmatched junction bases numbered 7, after V lost 3 bases and J lost 6 bases. Germline CDR1 is SGHRS and CDR2 is YFSETQ. This CDR3 spans 15 amino acids. The CDR3 region is CASSWSGTGGGEQYF. The CDR3 region has the DNA TGCGCCAGCAGCTGGTCCGGGACAGGGGGCGGCGAGCAGTACTTC.

The V gene is TRBV7-8, the J gene TRBJ2-7; weak D call: TRBD2 (5 bases). Germline V gene sequence: CDR1 SGHVS, CDR2 FQNEAQ. The CDR3 totals 15 residues. Trimming shortened V by 2 bases and J by 4 bases, and 15 bases separated the two germline ends. CDR3 nucleotides: TGTGCCAGCAGCTTAAGGATGGGAACGGGATACGAGCAGTACTTC. Its translation: CASSLRMGTGYEQYF.

The rearrangement uses TRBV29-1 and TRBJ1-5, with TRBD1 as a possible D gene (6 bases). CDR3 length: 14 amino acids. In germline, CDR1 is SQVTM, CDR2 ANQGSEA. V shed 7 bases and J shed 4 bases, with 17 bases lying between them. CDR3: CSALLGGANQPQHF. The CDR3 region has the DNA TGCAGCGCCCTACTCGGGGGGGCTAATCAGCCCCAGCATTTT.

The chain combines TRBV6-1 with TRBJ2-6; weak D call: TRBD2 (6 bases). Germline CDR1 MNHNS, CDR2 SASEGT. The CDR3 runs to 15 residues. The V and J ends lost 6 bases and 0 bases respectively, with 9 bases between them. The CDR3 protein is CASRLGGSGANVLTF. The CDR3 coding sequence is TGTGCCAGCAGGCTCGGGGGCTCTGGGGCCAACGTCCTGACTTTC.